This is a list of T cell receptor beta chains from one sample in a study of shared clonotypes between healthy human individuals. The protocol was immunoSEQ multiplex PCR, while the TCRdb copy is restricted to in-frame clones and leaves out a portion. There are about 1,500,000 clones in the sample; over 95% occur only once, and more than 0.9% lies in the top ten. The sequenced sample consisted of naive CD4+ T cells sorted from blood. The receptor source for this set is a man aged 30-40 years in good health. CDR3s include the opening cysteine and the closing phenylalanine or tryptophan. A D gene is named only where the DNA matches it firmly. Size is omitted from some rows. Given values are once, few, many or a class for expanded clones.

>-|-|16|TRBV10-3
CAISESSGIMNTEAFF
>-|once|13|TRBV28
CASMQSSGNTIYF
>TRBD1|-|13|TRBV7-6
CASGGQFSYEQYF
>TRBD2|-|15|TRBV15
CATSFPLGGPGEQYF
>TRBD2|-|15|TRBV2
CASRAGLVLKETQYF
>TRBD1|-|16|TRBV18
CASSPRDRVTYNEQFF
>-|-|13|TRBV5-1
CASSLVSEDTQYF
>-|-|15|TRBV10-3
CAISESRGSTDTQYF
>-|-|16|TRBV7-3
CASRKPGHASTDTQYF
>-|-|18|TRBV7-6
CASSLSVRHTSSYNEQFF
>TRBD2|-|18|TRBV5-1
CASSSGLAGGPGTDTQYF
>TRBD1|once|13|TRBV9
CASSGTGGTEAFF
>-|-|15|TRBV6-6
CASSQVTGNTGELFF
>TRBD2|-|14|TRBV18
CASSPGTRRNEQFF
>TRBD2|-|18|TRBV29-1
CSASTRRLAGGSTDTQYF
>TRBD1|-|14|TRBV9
CASSVGQGAYEQYF